What follows is one T cell receptor (beta chain) and its context. As for time point: peripheral blood 6 weeks after treatment start. This sample is part of a study of PD-L1 blockade in urothelial cancer. The germline V and J ends were trimmed by 4 bases and 4 bases, with 12 bases remaining between them. The CDR3 contains 14 residues. Germline CDR1 is MGHDK and CDR2 is SYGVNS. The assay was immunoSEQ multiplex PCR, and TCRdb's table has in-frame clones only and misses some. The data show tens of thousands of clones, 85% to 95% seen once. This chain joins TRBV25-1 and TRBJ2-3; possible D gene TRBD1, 5 bases. This TCR was recovered from a woman of 80 years or more with urothelial cancer. This specimen consisted of PBMCs, obtained around atezolizumab (anti-PD-L1) treatment. CDR3 coding DNA: TGTGCCAGCAGTGCGAGACAGTATTCAGATACGCAGTATTTT. Translated: CASSARQYSDTQYF. Variable domain in full (rest from reference TRBV25-1 and TRBJ2-3): EADIYQTPRYLVIGTGKKITLECSQTMGHDKMYWYQQDPGMELHLIHYSYGVNSTEKGDLSSESTVSRIRTEHFPLTLESARPSHTSQYLCASSARQYSDTQYFGPGTRLTVL.